A selection of T cell receptor beta chains follows, all from one sample in a study of T cells in Graves' hyperthyroidism and ophthalmopathy. TCRdb re-called the multiplex PCR reads with MiXCR, one entry per CDR3 protein. The sample has 300,000 to 350,000 distinct CDR3 sequences, over 20% seen once. Material: blood. All receptors come from a woman aged 45-65 years with Graves' hyperthyroidism. Both conserved end residues are part of each CDR3. Each record gives: clone size, V gene, D gene, J gene, CDR3 protein, CDR3 DNA. The D gene is left open where the match is weak. The size field is filled for only some rows; it gives once, few, many or a size class.

-	TRBV6-2/TRBV6-3	-	TRBJ1-2	CASTDLRQGNYGYTF	TGTGCCAGCACCGACCTGCGCCAGGGGAACTATGGCTACACCTTC
many	TRBV28	-	TRBJ1-1	CASSRGAVSTEAFF	TGTGCCAGCAGCCGGGGGGCTGTCTCCACTGAAGCTTTCTTT
-	TRBV11-2	TRBD2	TRBJ2-5	CASSSGASGSLRAQYF	TGTGCCAGCAGCTCCGGAGCTAGCGGGAGCCTCAGGGCCCAGTACTTC
many	TRBV19	TRBD1	TRBJ2-2	CASSIDGPGGGRGELFF	TGTGCCAGTAGTATAGATGGGCCAGGGGGCGGTCGAGGGGAGCTGTTTTTT
-	TRBV20-1	TRBD2	TRBJ2-7	CSPLLAGNYEQYF	TGCAGTCCATTACTAGCGGGAAACTACGAGCAGTACTTC
many	TRBV20-1	-	TRBJ2-1	CSARENRFEQFF	TGCAGTGCTAGAGAAAATAGGTTTGAGCAGTTCTTC
many	TRBV20-1	-	TRBJ1-2	CSAERPDRANYGYTF	TGCAGTGCTGAACGACCGGACAGAGCTAACTATGGCTACACCTTC
many	TRBV7-3	-	TRBJ1-1	CASSLNLGNTEAFF	TGTGCCAGCAGCCTAAATCTGGGGAACACTGAAGCTTTCTTT
-	TRBV27	-	TRBJ2-2	CASSFSSDNTGELFF	TGTGCCAGCAGTTTTAGTAGCGATAACACCGGGGAGCTGTTTTTT
-	TRBV28	TRBD1	TRBJ1-2	CASSLWAVDRGYGYTF	TGTGCCAGCAGTTTATGGGCCGTCGACAGGGGCTATGGCTACACCTTC
few	TRBV28	-	TRBJ1-5	CASSLIIHSNQPQHF	TGTGCCAGCAGTCTGATTATACATAGCAATCAGCCCCAGCATTTT
few	TRBV28	TRBD1	TRBJ1-6	CASSSGTGRSPLHF	TGTGCCAGCAGCTCCGGGACAGGGAGATCACCCCTCCACTTT
many	TRBV4-1	-	TRBJ1-1	CASSLHWGNTEAFF	TGCGCCAGCAGCCTTCATTGGGGGAACACTGAAGCTTTCTTT
-	TRBV27	-	TRBJ1-3	CASSLSRPSSGNTIYF	TGTGCCAGCAGTTTATCGAGGCCTAGCTCTGGAAACACCATATATTTT
few	TRBV20-1	TRBD1	TRBJ2-7	CSAWGQGNTYEQYF	TGCAGTGCTTGGGGACAGGGGAACACCTACGAGCAGTACTTC
-	TRBV7-3	-	TRBJ2-2	CASSLGRGPGGSGELFF	TGTGCCAGCAGCTTAGGCAGAGGTCCCGGAGGCTCAGGGGAGCTGTTTTTT
-	TRBV30	TRBD2	TRBJ2-3	CAWSPGGAADTQYF	TGTGCCTGGAGTCCCGGGGGGGCCGCAGATACGCAGTATTTT
few	TRBV18	-	TRBJ2-1	CASSRAGHEQFF	TGTGCCAGCTCACGCGCCGGACATGAGCAGTTCTTC
few	TRBV29-1	TRBD1	TRBJ2-7	CSVQQGIYEQYF	TGCAGCGTCCAACAGGGGATCTACGAGCAGTACTTC
-	TRBV2	-	TRBJ1-6	CASRFTALSYNSPLHF	TGTGCCAGCAGGTTTACAGCTCTCTCCTATAATTCACCCCTCCACTTT
few	TRBV10-2	TRBD2	TRBJ2-1	CASSDSGLGGQFF	TGCGCCAGCAGTGACTCGGGACTAGGGGGACAGTTCTTC
many	TRBV28	-	TRBJ1-1	CASSLIRMNTEAFF	TGTGCCAGCAGTTTGATCAGAATGAACACTGAAGCTTTCTTT
-	TRBV20-1	-	TRBJ1-6	CSALVGGYNSPLHF	TGCAGTGCTCTTGTCGGGGGATATAATTCACCCCTCCACTTT
many	TRBV9	TRBD1	TRBJ1-1	CASSVGDRAGNTEAFF	TGTGCCAGCAGCGTAGGGGACAGGGCTGGGAACACTGAAGCTTTCTTT
few	TRBV5-1	TRBD2	TRBJ2-3	CASSWRGDYEDTQYF	TGCGCCAGCAGCTGGCGGGGGGATTATGAAGATACGCAGTATTTT
few	TRBV19	-	TRBJ2-3	CASSIEGGSTDTQYF	TGTGCCAGTAGTATAGAGGGTGGAAGCACAGATACGCAGTATTTT
many	TRBV12-3/TRBV12-4	TRBD2	TRBJ2-4	CASSPLAGELAKNIQYF	TGTGCCAGCAGTCCCTTAGCGGGGGAGCTAGCCAAAAACATTCAGTACTTC
many	TRBV11-2	TRBD1	TRBJ2-5	CASSPTPGQRLQETQYF	TGTGCCAGCAGCCCGACTCCGGGACAGCGATTACAGGAGACCCAGTACTTC
few	TRBV5-1	TRBD1	TRBJ1-3	CASSVTGIPGNTIYF	TGCGCCAGCAGCGTGACAGGGATACCTGGAAACACCATATATTTT
-	TRBV28	-	TRBJ2-7	CATSISGLSYEQYF	TGTGCCACCAGCATCAGCGGGCTATCCTACGAGCAGTACTTC
many	TRBV2	TRBD1	TRBJ1-1	CVSRGDRNTEAFF	TGTGTCAGCAGGGGGGACAGGAACACTGAAGCTTTCTTT
many	TRBV12-3/TRBV12-4	-	TRBJ2-7	CASSTGQHEQYF	TGTGCCAGCAGTACCGGGCAGCACGAGCAGTACTTC
-	TRBV7-2	-	TRBJ2-3	CASSLAGGSTDRQYF	TGTGCCAGCAGCTTAGCGGGGGGAAGCACAGATAGGCAGTATTTT
-	TRBV24-1	TRBD1	TRBJ1-2	CATSDPGTGGNKDGYTF	TGTGCCACCAGTGACCCGGGGACAGGGGGCAACAAGGATGGCTACACCTTC
many	TRBV12-3/TRBV12-4	TRBD1	TRBJ2-2	CASSGDRVITGELFF	TGTGCCAGCAGTGGGGACAGGGTAATCACCGGGGAGCTGTTTTTT
many	TRBV10-3	-	TRBJ2-7	CAISESDYEQYF	TGTGCCATCAGTGAGTCGGATTACGAGCAGTACTTC
once	TRBV2	-	TRBJ2-7	CASSGPFYEQYF	TGTGCCAGCAGTGGTCCTTTCTACGAGCAGTACTTC